These 4 T cell receptor beta chains were all obtained from the same sample, sequenced in a study of shared clonotypes between healthy human individuals. Profiled with immunoSEQ multiplex PCR; TCRdb holds only in-frame clones, not every one. There are 560,000 or so clones in the sample; about 95% occur only once, and roughly 0.12% lies in the top ten. Naive CD8 cells lacked CD45RO and underwent positive selection for CCR7, leaving out terminally differentiated effector memory CD45RA+ cells. Sample: naive CD8+ T cells sorted from blood. All receptors derive from a woman aged 25 to 39 in good health.

The rearrangement joins TRBV9 to TRBJ2-3; the match to TRBD1 covers 9 bases. Germline V gene data show CDR1 as SGDLS and CDR2 as YYNGEE. The CDR3 totals 17 residues. The V segment lost 0 bases and the J segment 1 base; nucleotides outside the gene matches: 6. CDR3 residues: CASSVARRQGGTDTQYF. The CDR3 nucleotides read TGTGCCAGCAGCGTAGCTCGGAGACAGGGGGGCACAGATACGCAGTATTTT. Drawing the rest from reference TRBV9 and TRBJ2-3, the complete variable domain is DSGVTQTPKHLITATGQRVTLRCSPRSGDLSVYWYQQSLDQGLQFLIQYYNGEERAKGNILERFSAQQFPDLHSELNLSSLELGDSALYFCASSVARRQGGTDTQYFGPGTRLTVL.

The CDR3 loop is CASSERDSPVDFYEQYF. CDR3 sequence (DNA): TGTGCCAGCAGTGAAAGGGACAGCCCCGTCGATTTCTACGAGCAGTACTTC. The V gene is TRBV6-1, the J gene TRBJ2-7, with 7 bases matching TRBD1. J lost 3 bases, V lost 2 bases, and 13 bases had no gene match. The V gene's germline CDR1 is MNHNS and CDR2 SASEGT. There are 17 residues in the CDR3.

The rearrangement uses TRBV19 and TRBJ1-5; D unclear. V was clipped by 0 bases and J by 2 bases, with 5 bases between them. CDR3 length equals 14 residues. Per the germline V gene, CDR1 is LNHDA and CDR2 is SQIVND (reference sequence). The CDR3 nucleotides are TGTGCCAGTAGTATAGATACGGGCAATCAGCCCCAGCATTTT. Translating it yields CASSIDTGNQPQHF. The whole variable domain, remainder taken from reference TRBV19 and TRBJ1-5, is DGGITQSPKYLFRKEGQNVTLSCEQNLNHDAMYWYRQDPGQGLRLIYYSQIVNDFQKGDIAEGYSVSREKKESFPLTVTSAQKNPTAFYLCASSIDTGNQPQHFGDGTRLSIL.

The chain links TRBV11-2 to TRBJ2-1, with 8 bases that match TRBD2. This CDR3 spans 17 amino acids. CDR1 is SGHAT, CDR2 FQNNGV, per germline. The ends lost 4 bases at V and 4 bases at J; junction bases unmatched: 12. The DNA for the CDR3 is TGTGCCAGCAGCTCCACCCTCGGGGGGGAGGGTTACAATGAGCAGTTCTTC. It translates to CASSSTLGGEGYNEQFF.